Each of the 12 T cell receptor beta chains below was sequenced from the same sample in a study of human T cells and chemical hapten exposure. Noted time point: pre-sensitization, week 0. Specified treatment: therapeutic diphenylcyclopropenone sensitization with weekly scalp DPC. A single record per CDR3 protein comes from TCRdb applying MiXCR to the RACE reads. Among around 120,000 distinct CDR3 sequences listed, roughly 12% were seen once. The starting material was whole blood, obtained in connection with sensitization to the hapten diphenylcyclopropenone (DPC). All receptors come from a woman between 18 and 29 years old with alopecia areata. Some clones in this sample may be carry-over from other donors' samples.

V usage is TRBV10-3 and J usage is TRBJ1-6, with 11 bases lining up with TRBD1. CDR3 length: 15 amino acids. V trimming: 4 bases; J trimming: 10 bases; junction bases outside the gene matches: 6. Germline lookup yields CDR1 ENHRY and CDR2 SYGVKD. Here the CDR3 DNA reads TGTGCCATCAGTGGGGACAGGGGGGTTGGGTCACCCCTCCACTTT. This codes for CAISGDRGVGSPLHF.

This clonotype was counted at least ten times. The V gene is TRBV4-3, the J gene TRBJ2-7, with D possibly matching TRBD1 (5 bases). V was pared by 0 bases and J by 3 bases, with 21 bases between. CDR1 is LGHNA and CDR2 is YSLEER in the germline V gene. The CDR3 extends over 18 amino acids. The CDR3 spells CASSQDLSGPETDYEQYF. The CDR3 coding sequence is TGCGCCAGCAGCCAAGATCTATCTGGGCCCGAGACAGACTACGAGCAGTACTTC.

This clonotype occurred many times. The rearrangement joins TRBV18 to TRBJ1-3; 9 nucleotides align to TRBD1. The CDR3 spans 17 residues. V shed 3 bases, J shed 2 bases, and the junction held 8 bases outside the gene matches. Germline CDR1 reads KGHSH; CDR2 reads LQKENI. Written as DNA, the CDR3 is TGTGCCAGCTCACCGCTATGGGGACAGGGAGCTGGAAACACCATATATTTT. This codes for CASSPLWGQGAGNTIYF.

The rearrangement links TRBV20-1 to TRBJ2-3, with 8 bases identical to TRBD2. J gave up 1 base and V 6 bases, and 9 bases lay outside the gene matches. The CDR3 totals 15 residues. Germline lookup yields CDR1 DFQATT and CDR2 SNEGSKA (reference sequence). The CDR3 reads CSAAGTLAGTDTQYF. For the CDR3, the DNA is TGCAGTGCCGCCGGAACACTAGCGGGCACAGATACGCAGTATTTT.

This clonotype was found many times. This rearrangement joins TRBV14 to TRBJ2-3, with unresolved D. V was shortened by 4 bases and J by 0 bases, with 14 bases between the two germline ends. In germline, CDR1 is SGHDN, CDR2 FVKESK. The CDR3 contains 16 residues. CDR3 sequence reads: CASSRTMTSSTDTQYF. DNA for the CDR3: TGTGCCAGCAGCCGAACGATGACATCTAGCACAGATACGCAGTATTTT.

The chain uses TRBV7-2 and TRBJ1-6, with no clear D. The CDR3 is 16 residues long. Trimming cost V 1 base and J 5 bases, with 12 bases left between them. CDR1 is SGHTA, CDR2 FQGNSA, per germline. CDR3 residues: CASSLGSGWNNSPLHF. The CDR3 DNA sequence: TGTGCCAGCAGCTTAGGGTCAGGTTGGAATAATTCACCCCTCCACTTT. Supplemented by reference TRBV7-2 and TRBJ1-6, the full variable domain reads GAGVSQSPSNKVTEKGKDVELRCDPISGHTALYWYRQSLGQGLEFLIYFQGNSAPDKSGLPSDRFSAERTGGSVSTLTIQRTQQEDSAVYLCASSLGSGWNNSPLHFGNGTRLTVT.

The chain links TRBV5-1 to TRBJ2-5; D uncertain. The ends were cut back, 5 bases at V and 1 base at J, with 9 bases in the middle. Looked up from germline, CDR1 is SGHRS and CDR2 is YFSETQ. The CDR3 has 13 residues. CDR3 region: CASSNSLQETQYF. The CDR3 region has the DNA TGCGCCAGCAGTAACAGTCTCCAAGAGACCCAGTACTTC.

This chain connects TRBV19 to TRBJ2-7, with D perhaps TRBD1 (5 bases). Trimming left V 2 bases short and J 2 bases short, with 13 bases between. The CDR3 spans 15 residues. CDR1 and CDR2 from the germline V gene are LNHDA and SQIVND (reference sequence). The CDR3 bases are TGTGCCAGTAGTATACGGACCCAGGGTACCTACGAGCAGTACTTC. This codes for CASSIRTQGTYEQYF.

The genes are TRBV20-1 and TRBJ2-3, with D tentatively TRBD2 (6 bases). Germline V gene sequence: CDR1 DFQATT, CDR2 SNEGSKA (reference sequence). V lost 6 bases, J lost 3 bases, and 16 bases lay in between. There are 14 residues in the CDR3. The CDR3 loop is CSAPGGRGTDTQYF. The CDR3 DNA sequence: TGCAGTGCCCCAGGAGGGCGCGGTACAGATACGCAGTATTTT.

There are many counts of this clonotype. The CDR3 DNA is TGCAGTGCTAGAACAGGGGGGCCGAATCAGCCCCAGCATTTT. Protein: CSARTGGPNQPQHF. The V call is TRBV20-1, the J call TRBJ1-5, with 8 positions matching TRBD1. Per germline, CDR1 DFQATT and CDR2 SNEGSKA (reference sequence). Trimming at V came to 2 bases and at J to 4 bases, leaving 4 bases not matched to a gene. The CDR3 loop spans 14 amino acids.

This clonotype was seen ten or more times. The rearrangement links TRBV7-9 to TRBJ1-3; D uncertain. Germline V gene sequence: CDR1 SEHNR, CDR2 FQNEAQ (reference sequence). V dropped 3 bases and J dropped 8 bases, with 11 bases sitting between them. This CDR3 is built from 13 residues. The CDR3 sequence: CASSFQQRDTIYF. Here the CDR3 DNA reads TGTGCCAGCAGCTTCCAGCAAAGAGACACCATATATTTT.

This chain connects TRBV21-1 to TRBJ2-3; TRBD1 is the table's D call and was not checked against the DNA. TRBV21-1 is a pseudogene. This CDR3 has 17 amino acids. In DNA, the CDR3 is TGTGCCAGCAGCAAAGCGCAGAAAGGGCAGGGTGGAGATACGCAGTATTTT. It yields the protein CASSKAQKGQGGDTQYF.